Following are 18 T cell receptor beta chains from one sample sequenced in a study of cytomegalovirus exposure and HLA in healthy donors. Some clones are missing from TCRdb's copy, which holds only in-frame ones; the method was immunoSEQ multiplex PCR. The repertoire consists of fewer than 95,000 clones, with more than 70% occurring once and the leading ten covering over 10%. The sample was PBMCs. Source of these receptors: a woman aged 18-35 years in good health and CMV-seropositive.

The V and J genes are TRBV2 and TRBJ1-4; D is possibly TRBD1 (6 bases). This CDR3 has 13 residues. Trimming stripped 8 bases from V and 6 bases from J, with 13 bases between. CDR1 and CDR2 (germline): SNHLY, FYNNEI. The CDR3 loop reads CASAQGQYEKLFF. For the CDR3, the DNA is TGTGCCAGCGCTCAGGGGCAGTATGAAAAACTGTTTTTT.

The table lists this clone with a few counts. The genes are TRBV6-6 and TRBJ1-1; 7 positions match TRBD1. CDR3 length: 13 amino acids. In germline, CDR1 is MNHNY, CDR2 SVGAGI (reference sequence). The junction had 12 bases not matched to a gene; V was cut back by 6 bases and J by 11 bases. This chain's CDR3 is CASSLDRWSEAFF. As DNA, the CDR3 is TGTGCCAGCAGCCTGGACAGGTGGTCGGAGGCTTTCTTT.

This chain connects TRBV5-6 to TRBJ2-1; perhaps TRBD2 as D (5 bases). The germline gives CDR1 SGHDT, CDR2 YYEEEE. This CDR3 is 13 amino acids long. V shed 3 bases and J shed 8 bases, with 12 bases lying between them. For the CDR3, the DNA is TGTGCCAGCAGCTCACCGGGATTCGATGAGCAGTTCTTC. It is translated as CASSSPGFDEQFF.

V usage is TRBV21-1 and J usage is TRBJ2-5; the table's D call, TRBD1, has no DNA check behind it. TRBV21-1 is given as a pseudogene. The CDR3 is 16 residues long. The CDR3 DNA reads as TGTGCCAGCAGCAAAGTACAGGGTCTCTTGGGGGAGACCCAGTACTTC. Translating it yields CASSKVQGLLGETQYF.

This sequence joins TRBV30 and TRBJ1-2, with TRBD1 identical over 11 bases. V gave up 4 bases and J gave up 8 bases; unmatched junction bases: 6. CDR3 length: 13 residues. The germline V gene encodes CDR1 GTSNPN and CDR2 SVGIG (reference sequence). The CDR3 sequence: CAWTQGTGGGYTF. The CDR3 nucleotides read TGTGCCTGGACGCAGGGGACAGGGGGAGGCTACACCTTC. Variable domain in full (rest from reference TRBV30 and TRBJ1-2): SQTIHQWPATLVQPVGSPLSLECTVEGTSNPNLYWYRQAAGRGLQLLFYSVGIGQISSEVPQNLSASRPQDRQFILSSKKLLLSDSGFYLCAWTQGTGGGYTFGSGTRLTVV.

As for this clone: The same CDR3 also results from other DNA sequences found in this sample. The chain recombines TRBV19 with TRBJ2-7; 11 bases are a match to TRBD1. Germline CDR1 LNHDA, CDR2 SQIVND (reference sequence). The CDR3 is 14 amino acids. V lost 5 bases to trimming and J lost 4 bases; unmatched junction nucleotides: 4. CDR3 amino acids: CASSSGTGGYEQYF. The CDR3 region has the DNA TGTGCCAGTAGTTCCGGGACAGGGGGGTACGAGCAGTACTTC.

In this sample, this clone turned up a few times. The V gene is TRBV2, the J gene TRBJ2-7; maybe TRBD2 (7 bases). Germline CDR1 and CDR2: SNHLY and FYNNEI. The CDR3 spans 13 residues. The V end lost 2 bases, the J end lost 6 bases, and 11 bases lay between the germline ends. Here the CDR3 DNA reads TGTGCCAGCAGTGAAAGGGGAGGGGGCGAGCAGTACTTC. Translation: CASSERGGGEQYF. Variable domain in full (rest from reference TRBV2 and TRBJ2-7): EPEVTQTPSHQVTQMGQEVILRCVPISNHLYFYWYRQILGQKVEFLVSFYNNEISEKSEIFDDQFSVERPDGSNFTLKIRSTKLEDSAMYFCASSERGGGEQYFGPGTRLTVT.

This chain connects TRBV6-4 to TRBJ2-7, with TRBD1 as a possible D gene (6 bases). The CDR3 totals 12 residues. The germline gives CDR1 MRHNA, CDR2 SNTAGT. Trimming took 8 bases from V and 5 from J, leaving 13 bases between them. The CDR3 nucleotides read TGTGCCAGCGGGACATGGGGGAACGAGCAGTACTTC. Translation gives CASGTWGNEQYF.

The chain uses TRBV9 and TRBJ2-7; D is uncertain. Germline V gene data show CDR1 as SGDLS and CDR2 as YYNGEE. The CDR3 covers 14 residues. The V end lost 7 bases, the J end lost 0 bases, and 14 bases lay between the germline ends. In DNA form, the CDR3 reads TGTGCCAGCTTCTCGGTCTTATGCTCCTACGAGCAGTACTTC. This translates into CASFSVLCSYEQYF.

The chain has TRBV18 and TRBJ1-2; 7 nucleotides align to TRBD1. With 6 bases clipped from V and 14 bases from J, the junction kept 12 bases outside the gene matches. Per germline, CDR1 KGHSH and CDR2 LQKENI. The CDR3 is 12 residues long. CDR3 amino acids: CASSSDRRGPTF. The CDR3 DNA reads as TGTGCCAGCTCCTCGGACAGGAGGGGACCAACCTTC.

This chain uses TRBV28 with TRBJ1-2, with 7 bases lining up with TRBD1. Per germline, CDR1 MDHEN and CDR2 SYDVKM. The CDR3 runs to 11 residues. The V and J ends lost 5 bases and 10 bases, in that order; junction bases with no gene match: 4. The CDR3 sequence is CASSLGTAYTF. CDR3 nucleotides: TGTGCCAGCAGTCTTGGGACAGCCTACACCTTC.

This chain links TRBV11-2 with TRBJ1-6; D perhaps matches TRBD1 (5 bases). The V end lost 5 bases, the J end lost 7 bases, and 12 bases lay between the germline ends. Germline V gives CDR1 SGHAT, CDR2 FQNNGV. The CDR3 covers 14 residues. For the CDR3, the DNA is TGTGCCAGCAGCCGCTGGGGCCAAAATTCACCCCTCCACTTT. Translating it yields CASSRWGQNSPLHF.

This chain connects TRBV7-2 to TRBJ2-7, with TRBD1 matching 10 bases. Germline V CDR1 and CDR2: SGHTA, FQGNSA. V was pared by 5 bases and J by 2 bases, with 3 bases of the junction left unmatched. This CDR3 comprises 14 residues. This CDR3 is CASSPGQGTYEQYF. The CDR3 DNA follows: TGTGCCAGCAGCCCGGGACAGGGGACCTACGAGCAGTACTTC.

The rearrangement joins TRBV4-3 to TRBJ1-2, with a possible D match to TRBD1 (5 bases). The V gene lost 1 base and the J gene lost 5 bases, with 14 bases spanning the gap. Per the germline V gene, CDR1 is LGHNA and CDR2 is YSLEER. The CDR3 spans 15 residues. The CDR3 coding sequence is TGCGCCAGCAGCCAAGGCTCGACAGAGGCGTATGGCTACACCTTC. Translated, it gives CASSQGSTEAYGYTF.

This clone counts as large (0.1 to 1%). This rearrangement joins TRBV6-5 to TRBJ2-7; no firm D call. The length of the CDR3 is 13 residues. V lost 4 bases, J lost 3 bases, and 10 bases lay in between. Germline V CDR1 and CDR2: MNHEY, SVGAGI. For the CDR3, the DNA is TGTGCCAGCAGTTCCCCAGGTGGCTACGAGCAGTACTTC. The encoded protein is CASSSPGGYEQYF.

With respect to this clone: Other DNA sequences in this specimen translate into the identical CDR3. This chain links TRBV9 with TRBJ2-7; 8 nucleotides line up with TRBD1. This CDR3 is built from 14 residues. V gave up 0 bases and J gave up 2 bases; unmatched junction bases: 1. CDR1 and CDR2 (germline): SGDLS, YYNGEE. CDR3 sequence reads: CASSVGTGTYEQYF. The DNA for the CDR3 is TGTGCCAGCAGCGTAGGGACAGGGACCTACGAGCAGTACTTC.

This chain links TRBV7-8 with TRBJ1-2; possibly TRBD1 for D (6 bases). CDR1 is SGHVS and CDR2 is FQNEAQ in the germline V gene. Trimming stripped 1 base from V and 3 bases from J, with 12 bases between. The CDR3 has 15 residues. The CDR3 sequence is CASSLGQAGDYGYTF. In DNA, the CDR3 is TGTGCCAGCAGCTTAGGACAGGCTGGGGACTATGGCTACACCTTC. The variable domain in full, with the rest retrieved from reference TRBV7-8 and TRBJ1-2, is GAGVSQSPRYKVAKRGQDVALRCDPISGHVSLFWYQQALGQGPEFLTYFQNEAQLDKSGLPSDRFFAERPEGSVSTLKIQRTQQEDSAVYLCASSLGQAGDYGYTFGSGTRLTVV.

The chain is built from TRBV2 and TRBJ2-7; possibly TRBD1 for D (5 bases). With 6 bases removed from V and 9 bases from J, the gap between germline ends came to 15 bases. The CDR3 consists of 12 residues. CDR1 and CDR2 from the germline V gene are SNHLY and FYNNEI. CDR3 residues: CASRGFGAWQYF. The CDR3 DNA reads as TGTGCCAGCAGGGGGTTTGGGGCCTGGCAGTACTTC.